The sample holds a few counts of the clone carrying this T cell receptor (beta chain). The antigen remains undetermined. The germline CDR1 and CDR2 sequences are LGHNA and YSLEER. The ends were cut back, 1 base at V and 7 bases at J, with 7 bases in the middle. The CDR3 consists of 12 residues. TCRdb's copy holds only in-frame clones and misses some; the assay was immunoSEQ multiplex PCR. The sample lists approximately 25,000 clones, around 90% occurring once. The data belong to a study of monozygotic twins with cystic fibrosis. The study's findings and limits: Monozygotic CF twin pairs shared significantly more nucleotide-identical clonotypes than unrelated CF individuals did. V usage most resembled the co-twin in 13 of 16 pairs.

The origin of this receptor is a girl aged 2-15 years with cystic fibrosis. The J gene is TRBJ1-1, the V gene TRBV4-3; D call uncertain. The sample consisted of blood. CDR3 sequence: CASSQGTGEAFF. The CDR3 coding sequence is TGCGCCAGCAGCCAAGGGACGGGTGAAGCTTTCTTT.